This TCR beta chain was observed in a study of cytomegalovirus exposure and HLA in healthy donors. Primers included in the PCR were 60 Vbeta and 13 Jbeta primers. The data were produced by immunoSEQ multiplex PCR, yet TCRdb's version contains in-frame clones alone and is incomplete. The sample table sets out approximately 190,000 clones. In germline, CDR1 is SGHNT, CDR2 YYREEE (reference sequence). The CDR3 is made up of 17 amino acids. After removal of 3 bases from V and 7 bases from J, the junction contained 12 bases not matched to a gene. Study results and caveats: Some segments of the V type, notably TRBV6-2 and TRBV6-3, were excluded as indistinguishable. Apart from CMV serostatus, no immune exposure information was available. A later examination showed that TCR association rates differed by HLA locus, with DRB1 most and HLA-C fewest. Within an earlier analysis, most TCR beta V segments proved productive either about 90% or about 30% of the time.

In regard to this clone: Its antigen is as yet unknown.

The chain joins TRBV5-4 to TRBJ2-2; TRBD2 aligns across 10 bases. Sequenced input: PBMCs. This TCR was recovered from a man aged 25 to 45 in good health and CMV-seronegative. The CDR3 DNA follows: TGTGCCAGCAGCTCCACCCTTAGCGGGAGGAATGGCGGGGAGCTGTTTTTT. The encoded protein is CASSSTLSGRNGGELFF.